These T cell receptor beta chains were read from a single sample in a study of Graves' ophthalmopathy and Graves' hyperthyroidism. TCRdb independently ran MiXCR on the multiplex PCR reads; one entry per CDR3 protein. This table holds about 380,000 distinct CDR3 sequences, 15% to 17% found once. The sample consisted of peripheral blood. The receptors originated from a woman younger than 35 with stable Graves' hyperthyroidism. CDR3s include the opening cysteine and the closing phenylalanine or tryptophan. Each record gives: J gene, D gene, V gene, clone size, CDR3 protein, CDR3 DNA. A D gene is named only where the DNA matches it firmly. Some rows mark clone size as missing; the rest say once, few, many or name a class of expanded clone.

TRBJ2-7 NA TRBV6-2/TRBV6-3 many CASTDTSYEQYF TGTGCCAGCACGGACACCTCCTACGAGCAGTACTTC
TRBJ2-4 NA TRBV20-1 NA CSARDPWAGIAKNIQYF TGCAGTGCTAGAGACCCATGGGCGGGGATAGCCAAAAACATTCAGTACTTC
TRBJ2-2 TRBD1 TRBV20-1 NA CSAKTAGQGRTGELFF TGCAGTGCCAAAACCGCGGGACAGGGACGGACCGGGGAGCTGTTTTTT
TRBJ1-1 NA TRBV10-2 many CASSEFPGSREEAFF TGCGCCAGCAGTGAGTTTCCGGGGTCTAGAGAGGAAGCTTTCTTT
TRBJ1-1 NA TRBV20-1 many CSAYRRVGTEAFF TGCAGTGCCTACCGCAGGGTTGGCACTGAAGCTTTCTTT
TRBJ1-2 TRBD1 TRBV2 few CASSDRAGGLNYGYTF TGTGCCAGCAGTGATCGGGCAGGGGGTCTCAACTATGGCTACACCTTC
TRBJ2-7 NA TRBV25-1 many CASSESGWEQYF TGTGCCAGCAGTGAATCAGGCTGGGAGCAGTACTTC
TRBJ1-2 NA TRBV12-5 NA CASGLAPGFGYTF TGTGCTAGTGGTTTGGCCCCAGGGTTTGGCTACACCTTC
TRBJ2-2 NA TRBV7-9 NA CASSLGHPNTGELCF TGTGCCAGCAGCTTAGGACACCCGAACACCGGGGAGCTGTGTTTT
TRBJ2-7 NA TRBV11-2 many CASSLGAGRLGEQYF TGTGCCAGCAGCTTAGGGGCCGGACGTCTGGGCGAGCAGTACTTC
TRBJ1-1 NA TRBV6-1 many CATQIRGNTEAFF TGTGCCACCCAGATTCGGGGGAACACTGAAGCTTTCTTT
TRBJ2-2 NA TRBV5-1 few CASSSRQRNGELFF TGCGCCAGCAGCTCTCGCCAGAGGAACGGGGAGCTGTTTTTT
TRBJ2-2 NA TRBV12-3/TRBV12-4 many CASSGFSGGELFF TGTGCCAGCAGCGGGTTCTCGGGTGGGGAGCTGTTTTTT
TRBJ1-1 TRBD1 TRBV7-2 many CASRDTNRGWVEAFF TGTGCCAGCAGGGATACCAACAGGGGATGGGTTGAAGCTTTCTTT
TRBJ2-5 NA TRBV24-1 many CATSDLRAKGGRETQYF TGTGCCACCAGTGATTTGCGGGCCAAGGGGGGCAGAGAGACCCAGTACTTC
TRBJ2-7 TRBD2 TRBV4-1 many CASSQEGSVAGWEQYF TGCGCCAGCAGCCAAGAGGGCTCGGTAGCGGGGTGGGAGCAGTACTTC
TRBJ2-2 NA TRBV19 many CASSTGRLGRGTGELFF TGTGCCAGTAGTACCGGAAGACTGGGACGTGGCACCGGGGAGCTGTTTTTT
TRBJ2-7 TRBD2 TRBV27 many CATQRTSGPYEQYF TGTGCCACCCAACGTACTAGCGGCCCCTACGAGCAGTACTTC
TRBJ1-1 NA TRBV7-2 NA CASSLGRAIEAFF TGTGCCAGCAGCTTAGGCAGGGCCATTGAAGCTTTCTTT
TRBJ1-2 TRBD1 TRBV9 many CASSVVPGQGFGYTF TGTGCCAGCAGCGTAGTACCGGGACAGGGCTTTGGCTACACCTTC
TRBJ2-7 NA TRBV5-1 NA CASSPTPAVAYEQYF TGCGCCAGCAGCCCCACCCCCGCAGTTGCCTACGAGCAGTACTTC
TRBJ1-1 TRBD1 TRBV5-1 many CASSGDSMNTEAFF TGCGCCAGCAGCGGGGACAGCATGAACACTGAAGCTTTCTTT
TRBJ2-7 NA TRBV3-1 few CASSQEESRGDEQYF TGTGCCAGCAGCCAAGAAGAAAGTAGGGGGGACGAGCAGTACTTC
TRBJ1-1 NA TRBV9 many CASSVGPQPVNTEAFF TGTGCCAGCAGCGTAGGCCCCCAACCAGTTAACACTGAAGCTTTCTTT
TRBJ1-6 NA TRBV7-2 many CASSPRTGTHNSPLHF TGTGCCAGCAGCCCCAGGACCGGGACTCATAATTCACCCCTCCACTTT
TRBJ2-4 NA TRBV7-8 many CASSLKVGGRYGNIQYF TGTGCCAGCAGCTTAAAGGTCGGGGGTCGTTATGGTAACATTCAGTACTTC
TRBJ1-5 NA TRBV20-1 NA CSARGVGGTGNQPQHF TGCAGTGCCCGGGGGGTGGGGGGCACGGGCAATCAGCCCCAGCATTTT
TRBJ2-7 NA TRBV7-8 NA CASSLGPGLAYEQYF TGTGCCAGCAGCTTAGGGCCCGGACTGGCCTACGAGCAGTACTTC
TRBJ2-7 NA TRBV20-1 NA CSARDLLAERYEQYF TGCAGTGCTAGAGATCTATTGGCGGAGAGATACGAGCAGTACTTC
TRBJ1-2 TRBD1 TRBV6-1 many CASRATGGAARGYTF TGTGCCAGCAGGGCCACAGGGGGCGCCGCTCGGGGCTACACCTTC
TRBJ1-1 NA TRBV6-1 many CASSESRLNTEAFF TGTGCCAGCAGTGAAAGCAGATTGAACACTGAAGCTTTCTTT
TRBJ1-1 NA TRBV6-5 many CASTPATEAFF TGTGCCAGCACACCAGCGACTGAAGCTTTCTTT
TRBJ1-2 NA TRBV13 NA CASSLKGPNGDNYGYTF TGTGCCAGCAGCTTAAAGGGCCCAAACGGGGATAACTATGGCTACACCTTC